Listed here is a single T cell receptor beta chain. Its antigen is unknown. These data belong to a study of cytomegalovirus exposure and HLA in healthy donors. As for the study in general: The approximately 120 validation repertoires used the same platform as the 666 first-cohort repertoires, a later analysis reported. Whole-study findings and limits: The authors confirmed in vitro that a few CMV-associated chains were specific for CMV antigens. Cytomegalovirus association was listed for 150 or so TCR beta chains.

Germline CDR1 SNHLY, CDR2 FYNNEI. The CDR3 covers 14 residues. J gave up 5 bases and V 7 bases, and 6 bases lay outside the gene matches. The protocol was immunoSEQ multiplex PCR, while the TCRdb copy is restricted to in-frame clones and leaves out a portion. The sample carries approximately 300,000 clones, about nine tenths recorded once. Sequencing input: PBMCs. The sequence was obtained from a woman between 18 and 29 years old in good health and CMV-seronegative. The J gene is TRBJ2-1, the V gene TRBV2, with 9 bases that match TRBD2. The CDR3 DNA is TGTGCCAGCATTTCGGCTAGCGGGGACAATGAGCAGTTCTTC. Translated, it gives CASISASGDNEQFF.